This is a list of T cell receptor beta chains from one sample in a study of CD8 T cells in Susac syndrome. Via MiXCR, TCRdb re-called the immunoSEQ multiplex PCR reads, giving one row per CDR3 protein. The table lists 200,000 to 250,000 distinct CDR3 sequences, roughly 96% of them singletons. The sample was CD4+ T cells from PBMCs. The receptors were gathered from a human donor with multiple sclerosis. Each CDR3 is given with its conserved first and last residue. D genes are given only for firm matches. A row's size may be missing; if present it is once, few, many or a size class.

DNA | CDR3 | J | D | size | V
TGTGCCAGCAGCTACGACTTGGGCAATCAGCCCCAGCATTTT | CASSYDLGNQPQHF | TRBJ1-5 | - | - | TRBV7-2
TGTGCCAGCAGTCACCAGGGGGCCGGGGAGCTGTTTTTT | CASSHQGAGELFF | TRBJ2-2 | TRBD1 | once | TRBV28
TGCAGCGTTCTGCTGACAGATAGAGGGGCTAGCGGGAGAGGGCAGTTCTTC | CSVLLTDRGASGRGQFF | TRBJ2-1 | TRBD2 | - | TRBV29-1
TGTGCCAGCAGTGATAACCTTGAAGCTTTCTTT | CASSDNLEAFF | TRBJ1-1 | - | - | TRBV25-1
TGCGCCAGCAGCTTGCAGGGAGGAACCGGGGAGCTGTTTTTT | CASSLQGGTGELFF | TRBJ2-2 | - | - | TRBV5-1
TGTGCCACCAGCAGTGGGGACTACGAGCAGTACTTC | CATSSGDYEQYF | TRBJ2-7 | - | - | TRBV15
TGCGCCAGCAGCCAAGCATGGTCCACTGAAGCTTTCTTT | CASSQAWSTEAFF | TRBJ1-1 | - | - | TRBV4-1
TGTGCCAGTAGTGGCAGCTTAGGAGGGGAGCAGTACTTC | CASSGSLGGEQYF | TRBJ2-7 | - | - | TRBV19
TGTGCCAGCAGCCAAGGGCTAGCGGGGGGCTTTAGCACAGATACGCAGTATTTT | CASSQGLAGGFSTDTQYF | TRBJ2-3 | TRBD2 | - | TRBV3-1
TGTGCCACCAGGGACGATCGGACGAATAGCAATCAGCCCCAGCATTTT | CATRDDRTNSNQPQHF | TRBJ1-5 | - | - | TRBV15
TGCAGTGCTAGTTTCGGACAGGGGTCTTACGAGCAGTACTTC | CSASFGQGSYEQYF | TRBJ2-7 | TRBD1 | - | TRBV20-1
TGCGCCAGCAGCAAGGGACAGGGATTGGGTGTCACTGAAGCTTTCTTT | CASSKGQGLGVTEAFF | TRBJ1-1 | TRBD1 | - | TRBV5-1
TGTGCCAGCAGCCAAGAGCAGGGGATCTATAATTCACCCCTCCACTTT | CASSQEQGIYNSPLHF | TRBJ1-6 | - | once | TRBV3-1
TGCAGTGCTAGAGGGGTTCATTCACCCCTCCACTTT | CSARGVHSPLHF | TRBJ1-6 | - | - | TRBV20-1
TGTGCCAGCAGTTTCGAATTCCCCTATGGCTACACCTTC | CASSFEFPYGYTF | TRBJ1-2 | - | - | TRBV28
TGTGCCAGCAGCCACGCGACAGGGGCAGCTTTCTTT | CASSHATGAAFF | TRBJ1-1 | TRBD1 | - | TRBV3-1
TGCAGCTCCACCTCAGGGCTAGCGGGGGGTGAGACCCAGTACTTC | CSSTSGLAGGETQYF | TRBJ2-5 | TRBD2 | - | TRBV29-1
TGTGCCTGGAGTGGAAGTGGGGGTAGTCCTGGGGCCAACGTCCTGACTTTC | CAWSGSGGSPGANVLTF | TRBJ2-6 | - | once | TRBV30
TGCAGCGTAGAGGGCCCTTACCCCGACTATGGCTACACCTTC | CSVEGPYPDYGYTF | TRBJ1-2 | - | once | TRBV29-1
TGTGCCAGCAGCTCTACAAATCAGCCCCAGCATTTT | CASSSTNQPQHF | TRBJ1-5 | - | - | TRBV5-6
TGCAGCGTTGGTAGGGTCAACTACAATGAGCAGTTCTTC | CSVGRVNYNEQFF | TRBJ2-1 | - | - | TRBV29-1
TGCAGTGCTAGAGCAGTAGGAGAGACCCAGTACTTC | CSARAVGETQYF | TRBJ2-5 | - | - | TRBV20-1
TGTGCCAGCAGCTTAGCTGACACCAACTACGAGCAGTACTTC | CASSLADTNYEQYF | TRBJ2-7 | - | - | TRBV7-6
TGCAGCGTTGTGTTAGCGGGGATACAAGAGACCCAGTACTTC | CSVVLAGIQETQYF | TRBJ2-5 | TRBD2 | - | TRBV29-1
TGTGCCAGCAGTACAGGGATTTTGGCTTTCTTT | CASSTGILAFF | TRBJ1-1 | - | - | TRBV27
TGTGCCAGCAGTTTGGGGGGGGCTGGTCAGCCCCAGCATTTT | CASSLGGAGQPQHF | TRBJ1-5 | - | - | TRBV28
TGCAGTGCTACCATAAGAAGCGAGCAGTACTTC | CSATIRSEQYF | TRBJ2-7 | - | - | TRBV20-1
TGCGCCAGCAGCTTGGCCTGGCTAGCAACAGATACGCAGTATTTT | CASSLAWLATDTQYF | TRBJ2-3 | - | - | TRBV5-1
TGTGCCAGCAGTTTTTTTGGGGGCTCCCACGAGCAGTACTTC | CASSFFGGSHEQYF | TRBJ2-7 | - | - | TRBV12-3/TRBV12-4
TGTGCCAGCAGCCTTGGACAGGGTAATGGTGAGACGCAGTATTTT | CASSLGQGNGETQYF | TRBJ2-3 | TRBD1 | - | TRBV7-2
TGCGCCAGCAGCCCCACAGGGGTACGGGAGACCCAGTACTTC | CASSPTGVRETQYF | TRBJ2-5 | TRBD1 | - | TRBV5-1
TGTGCCACCAGCCCTGGGTCATCGAAGGGAAAACTGTTTTTT | CATSPGSSKGKLFF | TRBJ1-4 | - | - | TRBV15
TGTGCCTGGAGCATGGACTCTGGGGCCAACGTCCTGACTTTC | CAWSMDSGANVLTF | TRBJ2-6 | - | - | TRBV30
TGTGCCAGCAGTGAAAAACGGAATAACTATGGCTACACCTTC | CASSEKRNNYGYTF | TRBJ1-2 | - | - | TRBV2
TGTGCCAGCTCCCGAACTAGCGGGGGTTACAATGAGCAGTTCTTC | CASSRTSGGYNEQFF | TRBJ2-1 | TRBD2 | - | TRBV18
TGTGCCAGCAGACTCCGGGACAGGGGGAATCAGCCCCAGCATTTT | CASRLRDRGNQPQHF | TRBJ1-5 | TRBD1 | - | TRBV2
TGTGCCAGCAGCTTGGCGACCAGGACGGTTGGATACGAGCAGTACTTC | CASSLATRTVGYEQYF | TRBJ2-7 | - | - | TRBV7-9
TGTGCCTGGAGTACTAGCTTCCAAGATACGCAGTATTTT | CAWSTSFQDTQYF | TRBJ2-3 | - | once | TRBV30
TGCAGTGCTAGAAGGGACATCACCACTGAAGCTTTCTTT | CSARRDITTEAFF | TRBJ1-1 | - | - | TRBV20-1
TGTGCCTGGAGTTCCCAAGGGGGTGGCCCATACGAGCAGTACTTC | CAWSSQGGGPYEQYF | TRBJ2-7 | - | - | TRBV30
TGTGCCAGCAGCTTCGGGGTCTACGAGCAGTACTTC | CASSFGVYEQYF | TRBJ2-7 | - | - | TRBV5-4
TGCGCCAGCAGCTTGGCCGATAACACCGGGGAGCTGTTTTTT | CASSLADNTGELFF | TRBJ2-2 | - | - | TRBV5-1
TGTGCCAGCAGCCAAGGGACTAGCGGGGGGGCCGATGGCCGAGAGACCCAGTACTTC | CASSQGTSGGADGRETQYF | TRBJ2-5 | TRBD2 | - | TRBV4-2
TGTGCCAGCAGTTCCAGGACAGGGGGGCCCCAGCATTTT | CASSSRTGGPQHF | TRBJ1-5 | TRBD1 | - | TRBV27
TGTGCCAGCAGCCCAAAATGGACCGGGGAGCTGTTTTTT | CASSPKWTGELFF | TRBJ2-2 | - | - | TRBV3-1
TGTGCCAGCAGCCAAGGCCCTCGACAGTACAAAGGGACAGATACGCAGTATTTT | CASSQGPRQYKGTDTQYF | TRBJ2-3 | - | - | TRBV3-1
TGTGCCAGCAGCTTTACCGGGACTAGCGGGAGTAATGAGCAGTTCTTC | CASSFTGTSGSNEQFF | TRBJ2-1 | TRBD2 | - | TRBV11-2
TGTGCCAGCAGTTTCCAGGCACACCAAGAGACCCAGTACTTC | CASSFQAHQETQYF | TRBJ2-5 | - | - | TRBV27
TGCGCCAGCAGCTTGAGGGCTAGCGGGAACGATGAGCAGTTCTTC | CASSLRASGNDEQFF | TRBJ2-1 | TRBD2 | - | TRBV5-1
TGTGCCAGCAGTTTAGTCCAGGCTGGGGCCAACGTCCTGACTTTC | CASSLVQAGANVLTF | TRBJ2-6 | - | - | TRBV12-3/TRBV12-4
TGCGCCAGCAGCTTGGGACTTACTAGCGCACGGGAGAACATTCAGTACTTC | CASSLGLTSARENIQYF | TRBJ2-4 | TRBD2 | - | TRBV5-1
TGCAGTGCTAGAGTGGGTCCGGGGGGCAATCAGCCCCAGCATTTT | CSARVGPGGNQPQHF | TRBJ1-5 | - | - | TRBV20-1
TGTGCCAGCAGCCAAGATCTTCAAGCGGGACTCATGGGGAATGAGCAGTTCTTC | CASSQDLQAGLMGNEQFF | TRBJ2-1 | TRBD2 | - | TRBV4-2
TGCGCCAGCAGTCGGGCAGGGAGCACAGATACGCAGTATTTT | CASSRAGSTDTQYF | TRBJ2-3 | - | - | TRBV5-1
TGCAGTGCTAGGGGGCGGGAGGGTGAGACCCAGTACTTC | CSARGREGETQYF | TRBJ2-5 | TRBD2 | once | TRBV20-1
TGTGCCAGTCGGGGGGCATACTACACAGATACGCAGTATTTT | CASRGAYYTDTQYF | TRBJ2-3 | - | - | TRBV6-5
TGTGCCAGCAGTCGACATCCGGACCCGGATGTCCAGCCCCAGCATTTT | CASSRHPDPDVQPQHF | TRBJ1-5 | - | - | TRBV27
TGTGCCACCAGCAGAGATCGGCTGTACCCGGGCCGGTACTTC | CATSRDRLYPGRYF | TRBJ2-7 | - | - | TRBV15
TGCGCCAGCAGCCCAACTACCGGACAGGGTGATGAGACCCAGTACTTC | CASSPTTGQGDETQYF | TRBJ2-5 | TRBD1 | - | TRBV4-1